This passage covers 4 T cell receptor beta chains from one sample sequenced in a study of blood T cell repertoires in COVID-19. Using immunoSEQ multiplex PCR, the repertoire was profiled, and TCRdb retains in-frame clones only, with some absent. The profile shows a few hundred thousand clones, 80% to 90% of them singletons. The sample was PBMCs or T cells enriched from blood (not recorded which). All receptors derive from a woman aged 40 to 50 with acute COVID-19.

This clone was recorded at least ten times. The CDR3 region is CASSPPGGGYGYTF. In DNA, the CDR3 is TGTGCCAGCAGCCCGCCGGGAGGGGGCTATGGCTACACCTTC. V is TRBV7-6 and J is TRBJ1-2; maybe TRBD1 (6 bases). Germline CDR1 and CDR2: SGHVS and FNYEAQ. V was pared by 5 bases and J by 4 bases, with 14 bases between. The CDR3 is made up of 14 amino acids. The full variable domain, in which reference TRBV7-6 and TRBJ1-2 provide the parts outside the CDR3, is GAGVSQSPRYKVTKRGQDVALRCDPISGHVSLYWYRQALGQGPEFLTYFNYEAQQDKSGLPNDRFSAERPEGSISTLTIQRTEQRDSAMYRCASSPPGGGYGYTFGSGTRLTVV.

Here the CDR3 reads CATTYRDTQYF. DNA for the CDR3: TGTGCCACCACCTACCGGGATACGCAGTATTTT. V is TRBV3-1 (or the pseudogene TRBV3-2) and J is TRBJ2-3, with no clear D. Per germline, CDR1 LGHDT and CDR2 YNNKEL (reference sequence). The CDR3 spans 11 residues. V lost 10 bases and J 6 bases, leaving 11 bases between the germline ends.

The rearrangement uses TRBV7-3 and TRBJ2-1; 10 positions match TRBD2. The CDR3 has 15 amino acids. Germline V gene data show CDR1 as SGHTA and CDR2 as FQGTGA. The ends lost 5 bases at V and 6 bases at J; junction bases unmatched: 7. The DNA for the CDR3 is TGTGCCAGCAGCCCCAGCGGGAGGGCCCTCAATGAGCAGTTCTTC. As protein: CASSPSGRALNEQFF.

Here the CDR3 DNA reads TGTGCCAGCAGAGGAGGGCAGGCCGGGACCGGGGAGCTGTTTTTT. Translation gives CASRGGQAGTGELFF. This rearrangement joins TRBV6-5 to TRBJ2-2; possibly TRBD2 for D (6 bases). The CDR3 length is 15 residues. Trimming cost V 6 bases and J 5 bases, with 16 bases left between them. The germline CDR1 and CDR2 sequences are MNHEY and SVGAGI.